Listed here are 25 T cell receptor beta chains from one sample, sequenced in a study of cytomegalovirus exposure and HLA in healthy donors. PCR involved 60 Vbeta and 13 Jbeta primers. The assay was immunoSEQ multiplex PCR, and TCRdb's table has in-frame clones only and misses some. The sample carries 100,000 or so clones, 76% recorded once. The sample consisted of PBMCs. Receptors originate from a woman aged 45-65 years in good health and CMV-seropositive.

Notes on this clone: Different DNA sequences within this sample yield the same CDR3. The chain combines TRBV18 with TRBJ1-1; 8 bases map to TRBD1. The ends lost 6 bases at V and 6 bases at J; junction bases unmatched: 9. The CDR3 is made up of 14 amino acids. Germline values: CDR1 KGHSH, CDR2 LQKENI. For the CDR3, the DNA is TGTGCCAGCTCCCCGGGGACAGGTAGCTCTGAAGCTTTCTTT. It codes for CASSPGTGSSEAFF.

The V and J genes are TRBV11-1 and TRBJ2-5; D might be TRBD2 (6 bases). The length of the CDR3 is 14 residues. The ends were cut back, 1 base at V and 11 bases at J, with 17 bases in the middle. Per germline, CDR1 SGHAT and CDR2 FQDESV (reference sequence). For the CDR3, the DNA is TGTGCCAGCAGCTTAGGAGACGGGAGAGAGTGGCAGTACTTC. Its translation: CASSLGDGREWQYF.

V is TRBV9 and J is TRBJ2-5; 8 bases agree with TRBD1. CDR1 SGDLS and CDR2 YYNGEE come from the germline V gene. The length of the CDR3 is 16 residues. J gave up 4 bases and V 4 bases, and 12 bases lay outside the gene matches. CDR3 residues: CASSLQTGDVGETQYF. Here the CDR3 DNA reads TGTGCCAGCAGCCTACAGACAGGGGATGTCGGAGAGACCCAGTACTTC.

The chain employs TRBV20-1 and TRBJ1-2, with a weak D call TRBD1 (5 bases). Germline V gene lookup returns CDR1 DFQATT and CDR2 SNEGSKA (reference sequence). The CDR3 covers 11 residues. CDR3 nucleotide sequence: TGCACTGGGGCAGCCGACTATGGCTACACCTTC. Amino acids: CTGAADYGYTF.

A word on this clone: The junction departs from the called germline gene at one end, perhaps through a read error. CDR3 bases: TGTGCTAGCAGCTCCGGACAGGGGCAGGGCAATGAGCAGTTCTTC. Translation: CASSSGQGQGNEQFF. The chain recombines TRBV7-7 with TRBJ2-1, with 9 bases aligning to TRBD1. Germline values: CDR1 SSHAT, CDR2 FNYEAQ (reference sequence). This CDR3 is 15 amino acids long.

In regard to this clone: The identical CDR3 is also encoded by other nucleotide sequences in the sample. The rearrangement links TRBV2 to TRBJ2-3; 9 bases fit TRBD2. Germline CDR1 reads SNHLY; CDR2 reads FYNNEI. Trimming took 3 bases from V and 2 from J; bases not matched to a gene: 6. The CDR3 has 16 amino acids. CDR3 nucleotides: TGTGCCAGCAGTGAGGCTAGCGGGACAAACACAGATACGCAGTATTTT. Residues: CASSEASGTNTDTQYF.

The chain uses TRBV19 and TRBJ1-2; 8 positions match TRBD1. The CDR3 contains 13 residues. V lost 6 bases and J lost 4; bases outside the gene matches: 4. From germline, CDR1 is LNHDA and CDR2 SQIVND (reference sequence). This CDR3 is CASSRTGPYGYTF. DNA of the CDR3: TGTGCCAGTAGCCGGACAGGGCCCTATGGCTACACCTTC.

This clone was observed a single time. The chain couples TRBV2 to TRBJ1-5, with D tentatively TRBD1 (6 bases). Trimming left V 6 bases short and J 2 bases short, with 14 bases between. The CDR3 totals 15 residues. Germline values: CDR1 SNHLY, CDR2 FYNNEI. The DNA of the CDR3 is TGTGCCAGCAGCCTGACAGGAACTGGCAATCAGCCCCAGCATTTT. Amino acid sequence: CASSLTGTGNQPQHF. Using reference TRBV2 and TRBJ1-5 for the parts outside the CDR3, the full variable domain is EPEVTQTPSHQVTQMGQEVILRCVPISNHLYFYWYRQILGQKVEFLVSFYNNEISEKSEIFDDQFSVERPDGSNFTLKIRSTKLEDSAMYFCASSLTGTGNQPQHFGDGTRLSIL.

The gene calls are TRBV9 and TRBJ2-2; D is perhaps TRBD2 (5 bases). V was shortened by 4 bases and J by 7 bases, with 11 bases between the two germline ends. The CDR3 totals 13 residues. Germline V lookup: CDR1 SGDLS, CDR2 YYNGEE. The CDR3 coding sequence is TGTGCCAGCAGCACACGGGAAGGCGGGGAGCTGTTTTTT. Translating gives CASSTREGGELFF.

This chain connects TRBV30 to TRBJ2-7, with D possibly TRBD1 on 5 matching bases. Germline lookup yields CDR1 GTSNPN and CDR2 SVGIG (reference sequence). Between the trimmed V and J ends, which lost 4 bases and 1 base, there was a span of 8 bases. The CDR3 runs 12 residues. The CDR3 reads CAWTRGSYEQYF. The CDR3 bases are TGTGCCTGGACTAGGGGATCCTACGAGCAGTACTTC.

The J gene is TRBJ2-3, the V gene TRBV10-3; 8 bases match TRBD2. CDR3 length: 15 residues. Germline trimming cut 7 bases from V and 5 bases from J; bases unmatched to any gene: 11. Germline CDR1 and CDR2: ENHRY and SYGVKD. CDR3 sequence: CAIKRAGDEGDTQYF. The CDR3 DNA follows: TGTGCCATCAAGCGAGCGGGAGATGAGGGAGATACGCAGTATTTT.

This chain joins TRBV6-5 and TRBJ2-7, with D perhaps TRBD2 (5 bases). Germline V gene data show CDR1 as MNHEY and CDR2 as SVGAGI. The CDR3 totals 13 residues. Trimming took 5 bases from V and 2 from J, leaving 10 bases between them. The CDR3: CASSPTIPYEQYF. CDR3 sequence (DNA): TGTGCCAGCAGTCCGACTATTCCCTACGAGCAGTACTTC.

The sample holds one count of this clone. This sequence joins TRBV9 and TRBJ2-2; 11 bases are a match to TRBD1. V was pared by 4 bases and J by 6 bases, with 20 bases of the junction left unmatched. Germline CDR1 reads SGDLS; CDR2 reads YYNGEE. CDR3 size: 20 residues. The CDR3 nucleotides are TGTGCCAGCAGCTTCCGCCCGGGACAGGGGGAGCTTTCGGATGCCGGGGAGCTGTTTTTT. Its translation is CASSFRPGQGELSDAGELFF.

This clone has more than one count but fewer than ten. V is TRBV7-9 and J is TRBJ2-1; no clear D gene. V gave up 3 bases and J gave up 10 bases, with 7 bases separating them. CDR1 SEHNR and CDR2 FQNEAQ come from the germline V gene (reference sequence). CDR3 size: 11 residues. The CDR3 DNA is TGTGCCAGCAGCTTCGAGTACGAGCAGTTCTTC. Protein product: CASSFEYEQFF.

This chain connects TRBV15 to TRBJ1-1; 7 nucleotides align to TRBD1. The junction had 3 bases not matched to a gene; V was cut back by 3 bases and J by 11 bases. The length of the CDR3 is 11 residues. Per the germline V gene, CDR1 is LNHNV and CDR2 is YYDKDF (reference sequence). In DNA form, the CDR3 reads TGTGCCACCAGCAGCGTACAGGGGGCTTTCTTT. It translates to CATSSVQGAFF.

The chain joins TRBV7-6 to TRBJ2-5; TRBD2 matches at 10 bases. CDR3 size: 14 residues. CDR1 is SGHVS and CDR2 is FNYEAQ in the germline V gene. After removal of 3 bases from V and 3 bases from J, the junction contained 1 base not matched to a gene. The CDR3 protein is CASSFGTSEETQYF. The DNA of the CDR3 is TGTGCCAGCAGCTTCGGGACTAGCGAAGAGACCCAGTACTTC. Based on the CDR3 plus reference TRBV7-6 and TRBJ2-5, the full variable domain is GAGVSQSPRYKVTKRGQDVALRCDPISGHVSLYWYRQALGQGPEFLTYFNYEAQQDKSGLPNDRFSAERPEGSISTLTIQRTEQRDSAMYRCASSFGTSEETQYFGPGTRLLVL.

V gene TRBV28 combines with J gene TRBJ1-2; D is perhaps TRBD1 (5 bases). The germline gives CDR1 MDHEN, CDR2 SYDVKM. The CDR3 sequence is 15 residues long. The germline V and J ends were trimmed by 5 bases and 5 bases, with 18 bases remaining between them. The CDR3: CASSPHQGAGYGYTF. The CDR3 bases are TGTGCCAGCAGTCCGCACCAGGGCGCCGGTTATGGCTACACCTTC.

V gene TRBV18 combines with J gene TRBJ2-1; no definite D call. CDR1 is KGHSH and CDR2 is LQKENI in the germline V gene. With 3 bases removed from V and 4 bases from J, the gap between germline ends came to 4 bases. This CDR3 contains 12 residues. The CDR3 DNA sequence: TGTGCCAGCTCACCGAGTTACAATGAGCAGTTCTTC. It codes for CASSPSYNEQFF.

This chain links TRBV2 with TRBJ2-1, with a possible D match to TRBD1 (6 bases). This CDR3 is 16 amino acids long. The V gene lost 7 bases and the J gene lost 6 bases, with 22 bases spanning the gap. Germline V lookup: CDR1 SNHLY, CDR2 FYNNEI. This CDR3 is CASIRTVSHQGNEQFF. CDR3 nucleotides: TGTGCCAGCATTCGGACAGTTTCCCACCAGGGCAATGAGCAGTTCTTC. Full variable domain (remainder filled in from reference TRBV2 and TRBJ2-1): EPEVTQTPSHQVTQMGQEVILRCVPISNHLYFYWYRQILGQKVEFLVSFYNNEISEKSEIFDDQFSVERPDGSNFTLKIRSTKLEDSAMYFCASIRTVSHQGNEQFFGPGTRLTVL.

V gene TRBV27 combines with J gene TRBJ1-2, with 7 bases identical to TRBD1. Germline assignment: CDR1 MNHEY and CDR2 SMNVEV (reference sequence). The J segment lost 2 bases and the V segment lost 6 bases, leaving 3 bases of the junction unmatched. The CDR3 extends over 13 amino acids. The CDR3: CASREDRNYGYTF. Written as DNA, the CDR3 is TGTGCCAGCAGGGAGGACAGGAACTATGGCTACACCTTC.

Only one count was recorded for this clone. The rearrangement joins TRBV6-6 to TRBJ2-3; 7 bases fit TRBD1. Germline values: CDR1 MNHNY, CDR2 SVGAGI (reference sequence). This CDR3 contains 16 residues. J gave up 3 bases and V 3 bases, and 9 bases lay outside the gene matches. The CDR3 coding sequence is TGTGCCAGCAGTTATTCCCGGGACAGACAGACAGATACGCAGTATTTT. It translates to CASSYSRDRQTDTQYF.

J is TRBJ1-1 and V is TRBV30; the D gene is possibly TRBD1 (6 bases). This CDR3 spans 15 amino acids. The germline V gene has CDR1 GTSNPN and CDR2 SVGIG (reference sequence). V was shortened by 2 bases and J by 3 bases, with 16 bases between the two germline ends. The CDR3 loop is CAWSSRGGLYTEAFF. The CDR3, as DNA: TGTGCCTGGAGTTCTCGAGGGGGATTATACACTGAAGCTTTCTTT. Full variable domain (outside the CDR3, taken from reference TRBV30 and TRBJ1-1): SQTIHQWPATLVQPVGSPLSLECTVEGTSNPNLYWYRQAAGRGLQLLFYSVGIGQISSEVPQNLSASRPQDRQFILSSKKLLLSDSGFYLCAWSSRGGLYTEAFFGQGTRLTVV.

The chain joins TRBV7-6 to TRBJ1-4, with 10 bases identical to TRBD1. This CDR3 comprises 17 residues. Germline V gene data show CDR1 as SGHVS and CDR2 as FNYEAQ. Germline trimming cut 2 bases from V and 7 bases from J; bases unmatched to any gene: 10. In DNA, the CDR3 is TGTGCCAGCAGCTTATCCGACCAGACAGGGGGCCTTGAAAAACTGTTTTTT. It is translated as CASSLSDQTGGLEKLFF.

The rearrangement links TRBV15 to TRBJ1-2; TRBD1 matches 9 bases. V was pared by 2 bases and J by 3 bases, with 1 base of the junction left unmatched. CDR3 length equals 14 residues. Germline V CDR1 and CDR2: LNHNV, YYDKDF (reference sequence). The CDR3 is CATSRRDRDYGYTF. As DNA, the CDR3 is TGTGCCACCAGCAGAAGGGACAGGGACTATGGCTACACCTTC. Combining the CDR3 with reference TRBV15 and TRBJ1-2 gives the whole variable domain DAMVIQNPRYQVTQFGKPVTLSCSQTLNHNVMYWYQQKSSQAPKLLFHYYDKDFNNEADTPDNFQSRRPNTSFCFLDIRSPGLGDTAMYLCATSRRDRDYGYTFGSGTRLTVV.

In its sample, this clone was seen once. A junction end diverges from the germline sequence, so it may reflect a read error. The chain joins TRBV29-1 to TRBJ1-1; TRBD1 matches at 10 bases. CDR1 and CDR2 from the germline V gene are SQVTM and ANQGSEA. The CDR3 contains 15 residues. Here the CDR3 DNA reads TGCAACGTTGCGACAGGGGGCAGGATGAACACTGAAGCTTTCTTT. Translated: CNVATGGRMNTEAFF.